This record concerns one T cell receptor (beta chain) sequence. This CDR3 has 14 amino acids. From germline, CDR1 is KGHDR and CDR2 SFDVKD. V was clipped by 5 bases and J by 5 bases, with 12 bases between them. It was with a sample-barcoded 5' primer and a J-beta primer mix that a second PCR of roughly 7 to 12 cycles was run. TCRdb re-analysed the 5' RACE reads in MiXCR, keeping a single row per CDR3 protein. The sample has just over 1 million distinct CDR3 sequences, around 43% seen once. This specimen comes from a study of blood T cells in healthy people across ages. The receptor comes from an older woman in good health. Material for sequencing was blood. The chain uses TRBV24-1 and TRBJ2-1, with D perhaps given as TRBD1 or TRBD2 (5 bases each). The CDR3, as DNA: TGTGCCACCAGTGGGGGACCCGGGAACAATGAGCAGTTCTTC. Encoded protein: CATSGGPGNNEQFF.